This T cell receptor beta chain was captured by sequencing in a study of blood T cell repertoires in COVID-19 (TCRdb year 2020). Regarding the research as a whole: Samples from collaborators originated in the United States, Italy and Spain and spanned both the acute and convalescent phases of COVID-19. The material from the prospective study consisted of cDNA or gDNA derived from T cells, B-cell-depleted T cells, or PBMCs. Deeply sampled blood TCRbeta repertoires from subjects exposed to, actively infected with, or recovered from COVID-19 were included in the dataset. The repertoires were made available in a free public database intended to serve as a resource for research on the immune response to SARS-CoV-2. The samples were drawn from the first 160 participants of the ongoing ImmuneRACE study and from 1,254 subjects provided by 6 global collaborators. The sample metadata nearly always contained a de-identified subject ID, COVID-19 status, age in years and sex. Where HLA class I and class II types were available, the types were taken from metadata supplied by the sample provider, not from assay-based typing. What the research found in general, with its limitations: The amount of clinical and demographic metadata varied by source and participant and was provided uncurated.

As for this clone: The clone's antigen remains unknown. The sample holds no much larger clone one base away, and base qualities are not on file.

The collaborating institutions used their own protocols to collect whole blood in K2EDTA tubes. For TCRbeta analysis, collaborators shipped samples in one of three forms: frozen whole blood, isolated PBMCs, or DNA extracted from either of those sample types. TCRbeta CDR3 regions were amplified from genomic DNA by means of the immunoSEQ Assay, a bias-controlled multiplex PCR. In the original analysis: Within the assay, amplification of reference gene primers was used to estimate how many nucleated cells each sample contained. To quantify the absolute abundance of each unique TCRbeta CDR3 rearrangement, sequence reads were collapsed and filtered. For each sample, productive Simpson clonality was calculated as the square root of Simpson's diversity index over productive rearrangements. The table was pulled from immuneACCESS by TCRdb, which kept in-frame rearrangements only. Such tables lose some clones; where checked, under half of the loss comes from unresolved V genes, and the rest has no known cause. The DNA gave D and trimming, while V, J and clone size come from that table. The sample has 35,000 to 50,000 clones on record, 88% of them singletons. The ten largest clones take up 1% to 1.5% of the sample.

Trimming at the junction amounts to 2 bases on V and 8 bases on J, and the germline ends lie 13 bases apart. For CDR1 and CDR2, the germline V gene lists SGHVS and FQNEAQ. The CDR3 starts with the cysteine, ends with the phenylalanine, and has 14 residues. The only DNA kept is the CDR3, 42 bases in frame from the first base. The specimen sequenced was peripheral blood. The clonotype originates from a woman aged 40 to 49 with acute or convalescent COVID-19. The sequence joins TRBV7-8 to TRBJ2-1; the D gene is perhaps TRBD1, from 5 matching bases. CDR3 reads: CASSLRGPVDEQFF. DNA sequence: TGTGCCAGCAGCTTAAGGGGTCCCGTCGATGAGCAGTTCTTC.